These 6 T cell receptor beta chains were all obtained from the same sample, sequenced in a study of blood T cell repertoires in COVID-19. Using immunoSEQ multiplex PCR, the repertoire was profiled, and TCRdb retains in-frame clones only, with some absent. The table has under 200,000 clones, 86% seen once. Specimen: PBMCs or T cells enriched from blood (not recorded which). The receptors were sampled from a woman aged 40 to 55 in a cohort exposed to, infected with or recovered from COVID-19 (not recorded which).

The chain has TRBV6-6 and TRBJ1-1; D ambiguous. Germline CDR1 and CDR2: MNHNY and SVGAGI (reference sequence). Trimming took off 0 bases at V and 4 bases at J, with 12 bases between the two ends. This CDR3 spans 15 amino acids. CDR3 in amino acids: CASSYSEPLTTEAFF. CDR3 bases: TGTGCCAGCAGTTACTCGGAGCCCCTTACCACTGAAGCTTTCTTT.

The genes are TRBV7-9 and TRBJ2-7; no firm D call. Trimming took off 1 base at V and 2 bases at J, with 15 bases between the two ends. CDR3 length equals 16 residues. From germline, CDR1 is SEHNR and CDR2 FQNEAQ (reference sequence). This chain's CDR3 is CASSLGFRVLAYEQYF. The CDR3 nucleotides are TGTGCCAGCAGCTTAGGGTTCCGGGTCCTGGCCTACGAGCAGTACTTC.

The chain joins TRBV5-6 to TRBJ1-3; maybe TRBD1 (5 bases). Germline V lookup: CDR1 SGHDT, CDR2 YYEEEE. Trimming stripped 2 bases from V and 3 bases from J, with 18 bases between. The CDR3 has 17 residues. CDR3 amino acids: CASSFDSDVWGGNTIYF. Written as DNA, the CDR3 is TGTGCCAGCAGCTTCGACAGTGATGTTTGGGGTGGAAACACCATATATTTT. The full variable domain, completed using reference TRBV5-6 and TRBJ1-3, is DAGVTQSPTHLIKTRGQQVTLRCSPKSGHDTVSWYQQALGQGPQFIFQYYEEEERQRGNFPDRFSGHQFPNYSSELNVNALLLGDSALYLCASSFDSDVWGGNTIYFGEGSWLTVV.

The chain carries TRBV7-2 and TRBJ2-7; 8 positions agree with TRBD1. Germline V lookup: CDR1 SGHTA, CDR2 FQGNSA. This CDR3 has 14 residues. Trimming took 2 bases from V and 3 from J; bases not matched to a gene: 3. The CDR3 DNA reads as TGTGCCAGCAGCTTAAGGACAGGGAACTACGAGCAGTACTTC. Its protein is CASSLRTGNYEQYF.

The rearrangement joins TRBV5-1 to TRBJ2-7; D not resolved. Germline assignment: CDR1 SGHRS and CDR2 YFSETQ. The CDR3 sequence is 15 residues long. The germline V and J ends were trimmed by 0 bases and 0 bases, with 10 bases remaining between them. In DNA, the CDR3 is TGCGCCAGCAGCTTGGATCCTTTTAGCTCCTACGAGCAGTACTTC. It specifies CASSLDPFSSYEQYF.

This clone was detected a few times. Other DNA sequences of this sample code for an identical CDR3. The chain links TRBV19 to TRBJ1-2; 11 bases map to TRBD1. Germline V gene data show CDR1 as LNHDA and CDR2 as SQIVND (reference sequence). CDR3 length: 15 amino acids. V shed 6 bases, J shed 2 bases, and the junction held 5 bases outside the gene matches. The CDR3 DNA follows: TGTGCCAGTAGCCCCAGGACAGGGGGCAACTATGGCTACACCTTC. Translation gives CASSPRTGGNYGYTF.